The rows below give T cell receptor beta chains drawn from one sample of a study of blood T cell repertoires in COVID-19. Data came from immunoSEQ multiplex PCR; TCRdb stores just in-frame clones and leaves some out. The sample holds about 99,000 clones, less than 90% seen once. The sequenced sample was peripheral blood. The receptors derive from a human donor in a cohort sampled during active COVID-19. Each CDR3 is given with its conserved first and last residue. Each record gives: D gene, J gene, clone size, V gene, CDR3 DNA, CDR3 protein. D genes are given only for firm matches. Clone size is shown for a subset of rows, as once, few, many or a class of expanded clone.

-,TRBJ1-2,-,TRBV7-9,TGTGCCAGCAGCAAGGACAGCTATGGCTACACCTTC,CASSKDSYGYTF
TRBD1,TRBJ2-7,-,TRBV30,TGTGCCTGGAGTGGGGGACAGGGGGCTTTGGACGAGCAGTACTTC,CAWSGGQGALDEQYF
-,TRBJ2-2,-,TRBV5-4,TGTGCCAGCAGCCTTGGACAGACACTGAACACCGGGGAGCTGTTTTTT,CASSLGQTLNTGELFF
-,TRBJ2-7,-,TRBV19,TGTGCCAGTAGTACGGGAAGGGCAGATGATTCCTACGAGCAGTACTTC,CASSTGRADDSYEQYF
TRBD1,TRBJ1-2,-,TRBV19,TGTGCCAGTAGTTTCGGCAGGGGGCTGGGCGGCTACACCTTC,CASSFGRGLGGYTF
-,TRBJ2-7,-,TRBV5-1,TGCGCCAGCAGCTTAATACAGGCGTTGCGGCACGAGCAGTACTTC,CASSLIQALRHEQYF
TRBD1,TRBJ2-2,once,TRBV15,TGTGCCACCAGAGAAGACAGGGAAGACACCGGGGAGCTGTTTTTT,CATREDREDTGELFF
TRBD1,TRBJ2-7,-,TRBV18,TGTGCCAGCTCGGAGGGACAGGGTAGAGGTTACGAGCAGTACTTC,CASSEGQGRGYEQYF
-,TRBJ1-4,-,TRBV19,TGTGCCAGTAGCTCGGGAGGGGGGAAACTGTTTTTT,CASSSGGGKLFF
-,TRBJ1-4,-,TRBV29-1,TGCAGCGCATTCCAGGATACTGGTGAAAAACTGTTTTTT,CSAFQDTGEKLFF
-,TRBJ2-3,-,TRBV5-1,TGCGCCAGCAGTTCAACAGATACGCAGTATTTT,CASSSTDTQYF
-,TRBJ2-5,-,TRBV28,TGTGCCAGCAGTCCCCTCTCTACCGGGGTGGCCCAGTACTTC,CASSPLSTGVAQYF
TRBD1,TRBJ1-5,-,TRBV15,TGTGCCACCAGCAGGGCTCGACAGGGATTAGTGGGTCAGCCCCAGCATTTT,CATSRARQGLVGQPQHF
-,TRBJ2-1,-,TRBV2,TGTGCCAGCAGTCTAGGATCCAATGAGCAGTTCTTC,CASSLGSNEQFF
-,TRBJ1-4,-,TRBV21-1,TGTGCCAGCAGCAAAGAGGGACAGCTGAATGAAAAACTGTTTTTT,CASSKEGQLNEKLFF
TRBD1,TRBJ2-7,-,TRBV3-1/TRBV3-2,TGTGCCAGCAGCCAAGCACAGGGGACCCCCTACGAGCAGTACTTC,CASSQAQGTPYEQYF
-,TRBJ2-7,few,TRBV3-1/TRBV3-2,TGTGCCAGCAGCCCCCTAGCGACAGGGAACTACGAGCAGTACTTC,CASSPLATGNYEQYF
TRBD2,TRBJ2-3,-,TRBV28,TGTGCCAGCAGTCCACACCGTAGCGGGGGAGGAGATACGCAGTATTTT,CASSPHRSGGGDTQYF
-,TRBJ2-5,-,TRBV3-1/TRBV3-2,TGTGCCAGCAGCCAAGACCTCGGGGAATCGGAGACCCAGTACTTC,CASSQDLGESETQYF
-,TRBJ2-5,-,TRBV7-6,TGTGCCAGCAGCCTAAGGACAGAAACTAACAAAGAGACCCAGTACTTC,CASSLRTETNKETQYF
TRBD2,TRBJ2-5,-,TRBV7-7,TGTGCCAGCAGCATTAGCGGGGCGTACCAAGAGACCCAGTACTTC,CASSISGAYQETQYF
-,TRBJ2-6,-,TRBV28,TGTGCCAGCAGTTTAGGGGCAGGTGAATACTCTGGGGCCAACGTCCTGACTTTC,CASSLGAGEYSGANVLTF
TRBD2,TRBJ2-1,-,TRBV27,TGTGCCAGCAGTTTATGGGCGGGAGGACACAATGAGCAGTTCTTC,CASSLWAGGHNEQFF
-,TRBJ1-2,-,TRBV19,TGTGCCAGTAGTATCGCGCCAGGGTATGGCTACACCTTC,CASSIAPGYGYTF
-,TRBJ2-7,once,TRBV7-3,TGTGCCAGCAGCGCACACAGTGACTACGAGCAGTACTTC,CASSAHSDYEQYF
TRBD1,TRBJ2-3,-,TRBV28,TGTGCCAGCAGCCCAGGACAGGGCCCCAACCCAGATACGCAGTATTTT,CASSPGQGPNPDTQYF
TRBD1,TRBJ1-2,-,TRBV7-6,TGTGCCAGCAGCGGACAGGATAGCTTAATAGATGGCTACACCTTC,CASSGQDSLIDGYTF
-,TRBJ2-2,once,TRBV19,TGTGCCAGTAGTATAGATAGGCCGGGCACCGGGGAGCTGTTTTTT,CASSIDRPGTGELFF
TRBD2,TRBJ2-1,-,TRBV11-2,TGTGCCAGCAGCCGTATTACAACTAGCGGGCAAGGCTATGAGCAGTTCTTC,CASSRITTSGQGYEQFF
TRBD1,TRBJ1-2,-,TRBV2,TGTGCCAGCACCGGGACAGCCTCCTATGGCTACACCTTC,CASTGTASYGYTF
TRBD1,TRBJ2-1,few,TRBV3-1/TRBV3-2,TGTGCCAGCAGCCCCCGGGACAGCGGCTCGAGTGAGCAGTTCTTC,CASSPRDSGSSEQFF
TRBD2,TRBJ2-1,-,TRBV11-2,TGTGCCAGCAGCCCCGATTCGGGAGGGCTCAATGAGCAGTTCTTC,CASSPDSGGLNEQFF
TRBD2,TRBJ2-4,-,TRBV6-2/TRBV6-3,TGTGCCAGCAGTTACTCGACGTCTAGCGGGGGCCTAAACATTCAGTACTTC,CASSYSTSSGGLNIQYF
-,TRBJ2-5,-,TRBV9,TGTGCCAGCAGTGCGGGACCGCTGAGGGAGACCCAGTACTTC,CASSAGPLRETQYF
-,TRBJ2-1,-,TRBV11-2,TGTGCCAGCAGCTTAGCCCAGGGTCTATACTATGAGCAGTTCTTC,CASSLAQGLYYEQFF
TRBD1,TRBJ1-5,-,TRBV2,TGTGCCAGCAGGCCACAGGGGACGAGGGATCAGCCCCAGCATTTT,CASRPQGTRDQPQHF